This T cell receptor (beta chain) was obtained from a study of T cell changes during pregnancy in multiple sclerosis (dated by TCRdb to the late 2010s). Study-wide context: In women with multiple sclerosis, the researchers looked at how the T cell repertoire shifted as pregnancy progressed.

Libraries were prepared through the immunoSEQ multiplex PCR assay. TCRdb mirrors the immuneACCESS table, restricted to in-frame sequences. Some clones are absent from its copies; in checked studies, under half trace to an unresolved V gene, and the reason for the others is unknown. This sample gives 100,000 or so clones in total; 92% of them show up just once. Around 2.1% of the sample belongs to the ten largest clones. A remark on this clone: What this receptor recognizes is not known. No qualities accompany the bases; no much larger clone lies one base away.

From the cysteine through the phenylalanine, the CDR3 covers 10 amino acids. Of the read, only the CDR3 DNA is kept; its 30 bases are in frame from base 1. As encoded in the germline V gene (reference sequence), CDR1 is DFQATT while CDR2 is SNEGSKA. This TCR was recovered from a female donor with multiple sclerosis, enrolled in a pregnancy study. The source was peripheral blood, collected after pregnancy. Rearrangement joined TRBV20-1 to TRBJ2-1; the D gene is perhaps TRBD2, from 5 matching bases. The bases are TGCAGCGGGGCCTACAATGAGCAGTTCTTC. This sequence encodes CSGAYNEQFF.